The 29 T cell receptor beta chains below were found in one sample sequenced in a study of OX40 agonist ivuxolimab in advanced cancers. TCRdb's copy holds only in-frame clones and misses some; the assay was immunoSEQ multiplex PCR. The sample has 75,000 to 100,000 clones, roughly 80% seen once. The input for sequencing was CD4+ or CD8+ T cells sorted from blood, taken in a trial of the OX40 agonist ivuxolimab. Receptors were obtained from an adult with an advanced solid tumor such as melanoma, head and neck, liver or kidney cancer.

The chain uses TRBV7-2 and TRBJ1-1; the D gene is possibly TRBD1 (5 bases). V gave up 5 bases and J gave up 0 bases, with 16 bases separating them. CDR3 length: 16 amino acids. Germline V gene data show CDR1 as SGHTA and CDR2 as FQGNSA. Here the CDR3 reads CASSLTGVGLNTEAFF. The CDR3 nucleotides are TGTGCCAGCAGCCTGACGGGGGTTGGGTTGAACACTGAAGCTTTCTTT.

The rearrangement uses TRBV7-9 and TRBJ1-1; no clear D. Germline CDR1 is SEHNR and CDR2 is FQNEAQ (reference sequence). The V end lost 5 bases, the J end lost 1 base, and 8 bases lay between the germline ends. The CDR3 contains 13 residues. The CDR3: CASSRRENTEAFF. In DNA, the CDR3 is TGTGCCAGCAGCCGACGGGAGAACACTGAAGCTTTCTTT.

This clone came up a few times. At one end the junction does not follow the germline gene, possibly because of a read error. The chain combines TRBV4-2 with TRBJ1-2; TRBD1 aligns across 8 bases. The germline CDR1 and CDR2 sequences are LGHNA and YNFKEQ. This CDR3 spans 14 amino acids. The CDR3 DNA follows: TGTGCCAGCAGCCCAGAGGGACAGGACTACGGCTACACCTTC. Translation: CASSPEGQDYGYTF.

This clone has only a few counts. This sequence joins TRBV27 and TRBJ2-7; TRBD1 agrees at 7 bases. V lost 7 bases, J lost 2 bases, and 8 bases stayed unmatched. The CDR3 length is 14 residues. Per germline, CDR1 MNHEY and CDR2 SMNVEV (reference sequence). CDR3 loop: CASISGTAPYEQYF. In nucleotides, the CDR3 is TGTGCCAGCATTTCCGGGACAGCCCCCTACGAGCAGTACTTC.

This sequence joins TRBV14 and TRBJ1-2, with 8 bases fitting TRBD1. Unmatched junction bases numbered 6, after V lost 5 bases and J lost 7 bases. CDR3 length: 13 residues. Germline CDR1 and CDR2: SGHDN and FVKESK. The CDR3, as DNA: TGTGCCAGCAGCGACCGACAGGGGAGTGGCTACACCTTC. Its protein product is CASSDRQGSGYTF.

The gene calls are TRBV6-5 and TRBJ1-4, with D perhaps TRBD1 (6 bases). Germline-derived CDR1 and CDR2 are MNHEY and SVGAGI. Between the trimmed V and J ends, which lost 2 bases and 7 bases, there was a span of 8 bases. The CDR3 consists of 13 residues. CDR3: CASSYNRAEKLFF. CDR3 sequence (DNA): TGTGCCAGCAGTTACAACAGGGCTGAAAAACTGTTTTTT.

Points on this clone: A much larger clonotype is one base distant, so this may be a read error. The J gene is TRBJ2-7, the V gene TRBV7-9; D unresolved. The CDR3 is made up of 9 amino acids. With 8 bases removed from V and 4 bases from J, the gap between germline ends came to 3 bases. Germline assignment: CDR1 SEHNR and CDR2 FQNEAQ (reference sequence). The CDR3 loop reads CASGYEQYF. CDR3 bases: TGTGCCAGCGGATACGAGCAGTACTTC.

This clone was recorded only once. CDR3 nucleotide sequence: TGCGCCAGCAGCCAAGATTTCCTGAACACTGAAGCTTTCTTT. Its translation: CASSQDFLNTEAFF. The chain is built from TRBV4-3 and TRBJ1-1; no clear D. The CDR3 is made up of 14 amino acids. Germline loops: CDR1 LGHNA, CDR2 YSLEER. The V gene lost 0 bases and the J gene lost 0 bases, with 5 bases spanning the gap.

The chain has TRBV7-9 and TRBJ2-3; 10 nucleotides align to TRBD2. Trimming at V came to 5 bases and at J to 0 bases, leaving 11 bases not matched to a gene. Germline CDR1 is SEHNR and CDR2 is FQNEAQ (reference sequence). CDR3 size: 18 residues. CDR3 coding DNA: TGTGCCAGCAGCCCCGGGACTAGCGCCGTTACTAGCACAGATACGCAGTATTTT. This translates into CASSPGTSAVTSTDTQYF.

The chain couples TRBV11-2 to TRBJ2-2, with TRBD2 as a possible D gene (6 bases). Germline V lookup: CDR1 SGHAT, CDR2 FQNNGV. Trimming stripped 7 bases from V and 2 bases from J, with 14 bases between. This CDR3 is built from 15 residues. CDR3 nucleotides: TGTGCCAGCACCCTAACGGGACTTAACACCGGGGAGCTGTTTTTT. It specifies CASTLTGLNTGELFF.

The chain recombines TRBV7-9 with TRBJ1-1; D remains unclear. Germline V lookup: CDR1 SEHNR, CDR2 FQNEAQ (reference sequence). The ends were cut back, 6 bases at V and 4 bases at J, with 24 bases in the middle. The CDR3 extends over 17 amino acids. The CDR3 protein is CASSPTTGPPGSTEAFF. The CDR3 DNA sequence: TGTGCCAGCAGTCCCACAACCGGGCCCCCGGGGTCCACTGAAGCTTTCTTT.

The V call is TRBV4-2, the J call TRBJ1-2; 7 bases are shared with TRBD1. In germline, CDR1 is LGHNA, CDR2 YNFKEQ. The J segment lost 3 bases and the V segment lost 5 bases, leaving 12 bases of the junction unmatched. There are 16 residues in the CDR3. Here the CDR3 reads CASSAEDRVRDYGYTF. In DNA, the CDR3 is TGTGCCAGCAGCGCCGAAGACAGGGTTCGCGACTATGGCTACACCTTC.

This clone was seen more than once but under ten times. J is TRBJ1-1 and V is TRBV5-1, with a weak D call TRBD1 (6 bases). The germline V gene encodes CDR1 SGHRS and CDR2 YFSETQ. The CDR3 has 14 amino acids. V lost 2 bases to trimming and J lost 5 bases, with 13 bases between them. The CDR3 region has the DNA TGCGCCAGCAGCTTCGGGGGGCTGTGGACTGAAGCTTTCTTT. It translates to CASSFGGLWTEAFF.

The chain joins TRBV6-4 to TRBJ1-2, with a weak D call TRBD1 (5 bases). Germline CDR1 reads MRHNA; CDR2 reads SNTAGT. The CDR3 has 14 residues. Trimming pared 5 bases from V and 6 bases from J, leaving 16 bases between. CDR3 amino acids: CASSRFTGLDGYTF. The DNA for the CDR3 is TGTGCCAGCAGTCGGTTCACAGGCCTGGATGGCTACACCTTC.

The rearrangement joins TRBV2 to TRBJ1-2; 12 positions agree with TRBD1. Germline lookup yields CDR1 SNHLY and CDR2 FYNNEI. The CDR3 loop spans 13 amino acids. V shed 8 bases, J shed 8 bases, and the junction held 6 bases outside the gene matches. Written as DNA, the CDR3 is TGTGCCAGCCAGGGACAGGGGGCGGCGGGCTACACCTTC. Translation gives CASQGQGAAGYTF.

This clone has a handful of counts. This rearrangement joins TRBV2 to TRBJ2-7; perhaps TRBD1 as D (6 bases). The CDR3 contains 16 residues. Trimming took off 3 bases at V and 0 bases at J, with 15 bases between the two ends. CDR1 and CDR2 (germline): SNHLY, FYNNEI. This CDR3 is CASSDPDRLSSYEQYF. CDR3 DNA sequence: TGTGCCAGCAGTGATCCTGACAGGTTAAGCTCCTACGAGCAGTACTTC.

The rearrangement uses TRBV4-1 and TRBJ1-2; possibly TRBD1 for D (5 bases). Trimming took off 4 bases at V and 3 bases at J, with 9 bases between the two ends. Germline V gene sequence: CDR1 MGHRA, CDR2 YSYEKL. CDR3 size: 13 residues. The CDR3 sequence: CASSRDADYGYTF. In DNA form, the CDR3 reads TGCGCCAGCAGCCGGGACGCCGACTATGGCTACACCTTC.

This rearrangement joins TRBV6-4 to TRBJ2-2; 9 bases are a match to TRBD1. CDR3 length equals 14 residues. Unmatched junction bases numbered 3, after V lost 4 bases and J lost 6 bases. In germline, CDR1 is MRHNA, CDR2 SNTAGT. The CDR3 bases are TGTGCCAGCAGTGCAAGACAGGGGGCCGGGGAGCTGTTTTTT. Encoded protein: CASSARQGAGELFF.

Here the CDR3 DNA reads TGTGCCAGCAGCTTATCGGACAGAAACACCGGGGAGCTGTTTTTT. It encodes CASSLSDRNTGELFF. V usage is TRBV5-8 and J usage is TRBJ2-2, with D perhaps TRBD1 (6 bases). Germline-derived CDR1 and CDR2 are SGHTS and YDEGEE. The CDR3 spans 15 residues. The V gene lost 2 bases and the J gene lost 2 bases, with 10 bases spanning the gap.

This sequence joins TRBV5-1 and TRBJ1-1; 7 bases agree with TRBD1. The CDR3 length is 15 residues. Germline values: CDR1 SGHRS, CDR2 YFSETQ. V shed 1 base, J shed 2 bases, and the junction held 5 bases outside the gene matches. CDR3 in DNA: TGCGCCAGCAGCTTGAGCGGGACAGTCAACACTGAAGCTTTCTTT. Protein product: CASSLSGTVNTEAFF.

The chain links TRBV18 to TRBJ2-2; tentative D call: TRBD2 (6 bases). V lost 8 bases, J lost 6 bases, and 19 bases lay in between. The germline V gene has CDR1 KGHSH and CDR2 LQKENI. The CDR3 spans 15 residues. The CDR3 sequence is CASQTSPARAGELFF. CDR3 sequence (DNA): TGTGCCAGCCAGACTAGTCCCGCCCGAGCCGGGGAGCTGTTTTTT.

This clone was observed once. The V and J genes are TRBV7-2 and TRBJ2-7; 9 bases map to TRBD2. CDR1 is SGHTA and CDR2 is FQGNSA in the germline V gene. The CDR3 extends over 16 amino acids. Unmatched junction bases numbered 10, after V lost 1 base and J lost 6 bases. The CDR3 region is CASSLEAGGPSGEQYF. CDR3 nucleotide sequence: TGTGCCAGCAGCTTAGAGGCGGGAGGGCCCTCTGGCGAGCAGTACTTC.

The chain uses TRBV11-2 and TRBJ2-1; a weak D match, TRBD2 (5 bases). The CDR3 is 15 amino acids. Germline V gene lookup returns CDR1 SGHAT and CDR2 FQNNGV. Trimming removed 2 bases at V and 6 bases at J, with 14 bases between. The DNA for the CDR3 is TGTGCCAGCAGCTTACGGTGGGAGTTCGCCAATGAGCAGTTCTTC. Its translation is CASSLRWEFANEQFF.

CDR3 region: CASSYFQGSEQFF. CDR3 DNA sequence: TGTGCCAGCAGTTACTTTCAAGGAAGTGAGCAGTTCTTC. The chain links TRBV6-6 to TRBJ2-1, with D hard to call. The CDR3 consists of 13 residues. CDR1 is MNHNY, CDR2 SVGAGI, per germline (reference sequence). Trimming cost V 1 base and J 9 bases, with 10 bases left between them.

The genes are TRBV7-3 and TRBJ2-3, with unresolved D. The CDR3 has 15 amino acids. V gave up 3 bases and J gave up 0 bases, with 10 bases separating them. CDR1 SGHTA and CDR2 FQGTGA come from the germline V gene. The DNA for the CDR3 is TGTGCCAGCAGCTTCGGAGCAGCAAGCACAGATACGCAGTATTTT. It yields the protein CASSFGAASTDTQYF.

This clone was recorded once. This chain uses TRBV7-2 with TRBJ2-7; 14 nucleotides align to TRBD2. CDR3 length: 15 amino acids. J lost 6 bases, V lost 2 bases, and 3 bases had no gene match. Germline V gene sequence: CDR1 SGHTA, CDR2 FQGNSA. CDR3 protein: CASSLPGLAGAEQYF. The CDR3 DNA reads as TGTGCCAGCAGCTTACCGGGACTAGCGGGGGCCGAGCAGTACTTC.

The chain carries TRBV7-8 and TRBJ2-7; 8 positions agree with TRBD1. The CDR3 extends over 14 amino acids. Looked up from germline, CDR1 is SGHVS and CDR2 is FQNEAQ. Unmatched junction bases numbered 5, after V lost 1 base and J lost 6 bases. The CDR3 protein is CASSLGTGGSEQYF. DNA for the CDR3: TGTGCCAGCAGCTTAGGAACAGGGGGATCCGAGCAGTACTTC.

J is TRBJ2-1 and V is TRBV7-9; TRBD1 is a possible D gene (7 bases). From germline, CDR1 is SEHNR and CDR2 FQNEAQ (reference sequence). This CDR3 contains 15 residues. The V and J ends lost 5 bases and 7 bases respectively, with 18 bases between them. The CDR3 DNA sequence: TGTGCCAGCAGCACTCAGGGGGGCCCGGCGAATGAGCAGTTCTTC. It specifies CASSTQGGPANEQFF.

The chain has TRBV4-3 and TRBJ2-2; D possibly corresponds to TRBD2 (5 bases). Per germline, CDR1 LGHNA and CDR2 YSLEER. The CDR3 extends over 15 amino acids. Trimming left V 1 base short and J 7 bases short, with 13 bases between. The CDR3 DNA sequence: TGCGCCAGCAGCCAAGCCCAGCGACTAAGCGGGGAGCTGTTTTTT. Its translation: CASSQAQRLSGELFF.